The next 14 T cell receptor beta chains were all read from a single sample in a study of cytomegalovirus exposure and HLA in healthy donors. 60 Vbeta and 13 Jbeta primers were used in PCR. The assay was immunoSEQ multiplex PCR, and TCRdb's table has in-frame clones only and misses some. The profile shows around 170,000 clones, 75% to 90% of them singletons. Material: PBMCs. The receptors come from a woman between 45 and 60 years old in good health and CMV-seropositive.

This chain joins TRBV15 and TRBJ2-1, with D uncertain. Germline V CDR1 and CDR2: LNHNV, YYDKDF (reference sequence). The CDR3 loop spans 16 amino acids. V was shortened by 0 bases and J by 0 bases, with 9 bases between the two germline ends. In DNA, the CDR3 is TGTGCCACCAGCAGAGATGACCGGAGCTCCTACAATGAGCAGTTCTTC. Its translation is CATSRDDRSSYNEQFF.

This clone has more than one count but fewer than ten. The rearrangement links TRBV2 to TRBJ1-4; D gene ambiguous. V lost 7 bases to trimming and J lost 12 bases, with 21 bases between them. The germline V gene has CDR1 SNHLY and CDR2 FYNNEI. This CDR3 has 14 residues. The CDR3 coding sequence is TGTGCCAGCACGGGGATGAGGGAGGGAAGTCAACTGTTTTTT. Translated, it gives CASTGMREGSQLFF.

The chain combines TRBV5-1 with TRBJ1-2, with D possibly TRBD1 on 6 matching bases. This CDR3 contains 16 residues. CDR1 SGHRS and CDR2 YFSETQ come from the germline V gene. Trimming removed 5 bases from V and 2 bases from J, with 19 bases in between. The CDR3, as DNA: TGCGCCAGCAGGCTCGACCAGGGGAGACGGAACTATGGCTACACCTTC. Translation: CASRLDQGRRNYGYTF.

The chain employs TRBV6-5 and TRBJ2-2, with 9 bases identical to TRBD1. Per the germline V gene, CDR1 is MNHEY and CDR2 is SVGAGI. The ends lost 2 bases at V and 6 bases at J; junction bases unmatched: 7. The CDR3 covers 16 residues. The CDR3 loop reads CASSYSGTGPAGELFF. The CDR3 DNA is TGTGCCAGCAGTTACAGTGGGACAGGGCCCGCCGGGGAGCTGTTTTTT.

This chain links TRBV7-9 with TRBJ2-7; D is unclear. Trimming cost V 2 bases and J 2 bases, with 4 bases left between them. The V gene's germline CDR1 is SEHNR and CDR2 FQNEAQ (reference sequence). The CDR3 has 12 amino acids. CDR3 region: CASSLRAYEQYF. The CDR3 DNA reads as TGTGCCAGCAGCTTAAGAGCCTACGAGCAGTACTTC.

V gene TRBV7-2 combines with J gene TRBJ2-5; 9 bases agree with TRBD2. The CDR3 has 15 amino acids. J gave up 1 base and V 5 bases, and 5 bases lay outside the gene matches. CDR1 and CDR2 from the germline V gene are SGHTA and FQGNSA. This CDR3 reads CASSRASGVQETQYF. In DNA, the CDR3 is TGTGCCAGCAGCCGAGCTAGCGGGGTCCAAGAGACCCAGTACTTC. Together with reference TRBV7-2 and TRBJ2-5, the CDR3 gives the full variable domain: GAGVSQSPSNKVTEKGKDVELRCDPISGHTALYWYRQSLGQGLEFLIYFQGNSAPDKSGLPSDRFSAERTGGSVSTLTIQRTQQEDSAVYLCASSRASGVQETQYFGPGTRLLVL.

The chain couples TRBV5-1 to TRBJ1-2; possibly TRBD1 for D (5 bases). Germline V gene lookup returns CDR1 SGHRS and CDR2 YFSETQ. The CDR3 is made up of 13 amino acids. Trimming shortened V by 2 bases and J by 4 bases, and 9 bases separated the two germline ends. The CDR3 DNA reads as TGCGCCAGCAGCTTTGACAGTAGCTATGGCTACACCTTC. Translated, it gives CASSFDSSYGYTF.

The chain joins TRBV6-1 to TRBJ1-1, with 7 bases identical to TRBD1. Germline CDR1 is MNHNS and CDR2 is SASEGT. The CDR3 loop spans 12 amino acids. Trimming removed 6 bases from V and 5 bases from J; junction bases left unmatched: 3. Here the CDR3 reads CASSRGKTEAFF. The CDR3, as DNA: TGTGCCAGCAGCAGGGGGAAAACTGAAGCTTTCTTT.

The chain has TRBV7-8 and TRBJ2-7; TRBD2 matches at 7 bases. The length of the CDR3 is 15 residues. V shed 1 base, J shed 0 bases, and the junction held 3 bases outside the gene matches. Germline loops: CDR1 SGHVS, CDR2 FQNEAQ. The CDR3: CASSLERGASYEQYF. CDR3 DNA: TGTGCCAGCAGCTTAGAGCGGGGCGCCTCCTACGAGCAGTACTTC.

Details on this clone: Germline and junction disagree at one end, which may indicate a read error. J is TRBJ2-7 and V is TRBV7-7; possible D gene TRBD2, 5 bases. CDR1 is SSHAT and CDR2 is FNYEAQ in the germline V gene (reference sequence). The length of the CDR3 is 16 residues. Here the CDR3 DNA reads TGTGCTAGCAGCTTAGCGAGGCGCCTTAGCTCCTACGAGCAGTACTTC. It yields the protein CASSLARRLSSYEQYF.

The chain has TRBV10-3 and TRBJ2-3, with D perhaps TRBD2 (6 bases). Germline V CDR1 and CDR2: ENHRY, SYGVKD. The CDR3 totals 14 residues. Trimming took 7 bases from V and 4 from J, leaving 15 bases between them. The CDR3 DNA follows: TGTGCCATCAAACGGGAGACCCTGCCAGATACGCAGTATTTT. Translated, it gives CAIKRETLPDTQYF.

The chain links TRBV28 to TRBJ2-5; TRBD1 aligns across 9 bases. This CDR3 contains 17 residues. Germline lookup yields CDR1 MDHEN and CDR2 SYDVKM. With 5 bases clipped from V and 4 bases from J, the junction kept 14 bases outside the gene matches. DNA for the CDR3: TGTGCCAGCAGTCCACAGGGGGCCGGGGTAGGGGGAGAGACCCAGTACTTC. Translated, it gives CASSPQGAGVGGETQYF.

The gene calls are TRBV9 and TRBJ2-1; TRBD1 aligns across 8 bases. The CDR3 loop spans 14 amino acids. From germline, CDR1 is SGDLS and CDR2 YYNGEE. J gave up 4 bases and V 4 bases, and 4 bases lay outside the gene matches. As DNA, the CDR3 is TGTGCCAGCAGCTCCAGGGGGCCTTACAATGAGCAGTTCTTC. Translated, it gives CASSSRGPYNEQFF.

The V call is TRBV18, the J call TRBJ1-4; 7 bases map to TRBD1. V was pared by 5 bases and J by 3 bases, with 9 bases of the junction left unmatched. The CDR3 covers 16 residues. Germline V lookup: CDR1 KGHSH, CDR2 LQKENI. CDR3 sequence: CASSRGQTLSNEKLFF. The CDR3 nucleotides are TGTGCCAGCTCAAGGGGACAGACACTTTCTAATGAAAAACTGTTTTTT.